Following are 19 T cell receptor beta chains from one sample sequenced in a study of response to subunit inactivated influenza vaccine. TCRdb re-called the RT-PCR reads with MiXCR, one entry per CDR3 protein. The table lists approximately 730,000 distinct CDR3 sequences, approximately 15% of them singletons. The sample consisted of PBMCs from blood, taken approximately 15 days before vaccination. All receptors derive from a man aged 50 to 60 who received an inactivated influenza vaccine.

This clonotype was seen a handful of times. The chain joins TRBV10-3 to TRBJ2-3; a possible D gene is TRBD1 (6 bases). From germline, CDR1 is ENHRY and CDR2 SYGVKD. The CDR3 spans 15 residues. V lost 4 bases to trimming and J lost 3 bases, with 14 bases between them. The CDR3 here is CAISVGQGQTDTQYF. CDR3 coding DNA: TGTGCCATCAGTGTTGGGCAGGGGCAGACAGATACGCAGTATTTT.

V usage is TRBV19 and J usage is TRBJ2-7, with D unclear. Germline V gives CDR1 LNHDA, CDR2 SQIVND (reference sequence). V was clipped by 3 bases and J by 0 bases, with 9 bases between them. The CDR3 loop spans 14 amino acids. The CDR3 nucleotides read TGTGCCAGTAGTATTTTCGGCAGCTCCTACGAGCAGTACTTC. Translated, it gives CASSIFGSSYEQYF.

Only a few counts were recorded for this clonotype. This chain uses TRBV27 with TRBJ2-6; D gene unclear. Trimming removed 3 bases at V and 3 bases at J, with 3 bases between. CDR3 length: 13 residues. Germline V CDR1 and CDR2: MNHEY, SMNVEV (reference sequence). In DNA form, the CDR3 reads TGTGCCAGCAGTTTGGGTGGGGCCAACGTCCTGACTTTC. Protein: CASSLGGANVLTF.

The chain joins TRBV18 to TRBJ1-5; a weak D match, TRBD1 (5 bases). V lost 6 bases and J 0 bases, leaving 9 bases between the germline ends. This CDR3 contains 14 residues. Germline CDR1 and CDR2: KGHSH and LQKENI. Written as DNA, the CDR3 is TGTGCCAGCTCGACAGAATATAGCAATCAGCCCCAGCATTTT. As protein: CASSTEYSNQPQHF.

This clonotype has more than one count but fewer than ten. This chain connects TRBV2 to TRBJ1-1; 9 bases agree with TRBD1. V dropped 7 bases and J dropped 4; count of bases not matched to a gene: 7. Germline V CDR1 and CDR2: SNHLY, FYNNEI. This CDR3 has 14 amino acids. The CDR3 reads CASTLGQGITEAFF. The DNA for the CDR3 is TGTGCCAGCACCCTGGGACAGGGTATCACTGAAGCTTTCTTT.

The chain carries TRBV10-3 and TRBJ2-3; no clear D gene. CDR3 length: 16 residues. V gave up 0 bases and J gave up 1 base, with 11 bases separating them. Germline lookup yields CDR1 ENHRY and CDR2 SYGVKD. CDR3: CAISESLSLGTDTQYF. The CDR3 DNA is TGTGCCATCAGTGAGTCGCTTAGCCTGGGCACAGATACGCAGTATTTT.

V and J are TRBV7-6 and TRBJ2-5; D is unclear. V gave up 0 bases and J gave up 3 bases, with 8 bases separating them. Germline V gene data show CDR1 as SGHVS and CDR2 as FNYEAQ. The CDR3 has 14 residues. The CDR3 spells CASSLARLEETQYF. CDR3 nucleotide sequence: TGTGCCAGCAGCTTAGCGAGGCTAGAAGAGACCCAGTACTTC.

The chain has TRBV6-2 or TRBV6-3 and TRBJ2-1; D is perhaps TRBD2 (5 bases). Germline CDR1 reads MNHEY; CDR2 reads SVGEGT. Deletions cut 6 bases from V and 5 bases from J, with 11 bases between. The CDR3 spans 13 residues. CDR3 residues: CASSLRRHNEQFF. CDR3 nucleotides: TGTGCCAGCAGCCTACGGAGGCACAATGAGCAGTTCTTC.

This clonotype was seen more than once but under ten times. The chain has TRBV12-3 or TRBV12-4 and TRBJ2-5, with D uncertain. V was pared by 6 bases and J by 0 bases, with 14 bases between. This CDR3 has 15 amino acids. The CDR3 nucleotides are TGTGCCAGCAGCCCCGCTACAAGGTACCAAGAGACCCAGTACTTC. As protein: CASSPATRYQETQYF.

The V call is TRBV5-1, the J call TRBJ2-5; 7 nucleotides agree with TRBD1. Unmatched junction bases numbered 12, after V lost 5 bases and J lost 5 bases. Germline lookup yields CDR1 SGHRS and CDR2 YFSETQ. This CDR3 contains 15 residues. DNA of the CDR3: TGCGCCAGCAGTTTATCAACAGGGGCAGAGGAGACCCAGTACTTC. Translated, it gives CASSLSTGAEETQYF.

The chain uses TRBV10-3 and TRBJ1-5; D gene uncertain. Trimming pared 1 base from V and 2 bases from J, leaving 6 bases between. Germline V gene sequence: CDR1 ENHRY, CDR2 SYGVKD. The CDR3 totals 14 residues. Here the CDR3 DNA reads TGTGCCATCAGTGAGTTTAGGGGCAATCAGCCCCAGCATTTT. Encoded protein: CAISEFRGNQPQHF.

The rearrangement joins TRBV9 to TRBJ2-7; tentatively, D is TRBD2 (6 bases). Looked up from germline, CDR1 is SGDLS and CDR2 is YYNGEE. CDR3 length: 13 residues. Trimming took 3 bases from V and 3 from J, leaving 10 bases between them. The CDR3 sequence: CASSGGDHYEQYF. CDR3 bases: TGTGCCAGCAGCGGCGGGGATCACTACGAGCAGTACTTC.

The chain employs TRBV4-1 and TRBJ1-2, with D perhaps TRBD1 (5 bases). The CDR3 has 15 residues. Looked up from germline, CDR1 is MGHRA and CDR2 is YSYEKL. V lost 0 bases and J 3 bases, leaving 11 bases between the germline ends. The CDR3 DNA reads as TGCGCCAGCAGCCAAGAGGGCAGGGCGTACTATGGCTACACCTTC. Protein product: CASSQEGRAYYGYTF.

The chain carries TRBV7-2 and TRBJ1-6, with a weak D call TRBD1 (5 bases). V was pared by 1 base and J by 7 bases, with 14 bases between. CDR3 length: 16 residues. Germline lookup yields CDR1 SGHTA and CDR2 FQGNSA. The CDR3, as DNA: TGTGCCAGCAGCTTAGGGGCAGGGTTCAGAAATTCACCCCTCCACTTT. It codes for CASSLGAGFRNSPLHF.

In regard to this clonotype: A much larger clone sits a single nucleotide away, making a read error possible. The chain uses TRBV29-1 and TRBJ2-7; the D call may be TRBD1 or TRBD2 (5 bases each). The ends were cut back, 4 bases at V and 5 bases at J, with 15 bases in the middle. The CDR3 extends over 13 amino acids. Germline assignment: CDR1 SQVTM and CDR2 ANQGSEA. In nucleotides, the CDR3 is TGCAGCGTTGGCGCCGGGGCTTTTAACGAGCAGTACTTC. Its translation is CSVGAGAFNEQYF.

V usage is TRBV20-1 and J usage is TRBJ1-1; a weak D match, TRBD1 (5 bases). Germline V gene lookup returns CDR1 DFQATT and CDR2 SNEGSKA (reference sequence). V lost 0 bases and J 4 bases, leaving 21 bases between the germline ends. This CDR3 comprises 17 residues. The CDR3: CSARDFKGPRVSTEAFF. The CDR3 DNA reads TGCAGTGCTAGAGATTTTAAGGGGCCGAGGGTGAGCACTGAAGCTTTCTTT.

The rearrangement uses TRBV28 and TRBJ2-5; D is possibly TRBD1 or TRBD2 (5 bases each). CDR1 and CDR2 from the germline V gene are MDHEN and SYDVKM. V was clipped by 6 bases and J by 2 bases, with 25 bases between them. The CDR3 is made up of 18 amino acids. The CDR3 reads CASRSLGPGISFQETQYF. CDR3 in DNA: TGTGCCAGCAGGTCATTGGGACCGGGAATTTCCTTTCAAGAGACCCAGTACTTC.

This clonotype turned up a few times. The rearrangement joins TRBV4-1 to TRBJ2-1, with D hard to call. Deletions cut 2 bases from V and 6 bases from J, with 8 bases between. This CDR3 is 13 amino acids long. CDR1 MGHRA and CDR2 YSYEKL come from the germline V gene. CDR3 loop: CASSQPPSNEQFF. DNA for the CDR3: TGCGCCAGCAGCCAACCTCCTAGCAATGAGCAGTTCTTC.

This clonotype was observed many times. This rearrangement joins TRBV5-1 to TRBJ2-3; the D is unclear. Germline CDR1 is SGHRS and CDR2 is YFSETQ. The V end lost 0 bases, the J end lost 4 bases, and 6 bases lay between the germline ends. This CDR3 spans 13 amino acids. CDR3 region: CASSLVVPDTQYF. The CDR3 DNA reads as TGCGCCAGCAGCTTGGTGGTACCAGATACGCAGTATTTT. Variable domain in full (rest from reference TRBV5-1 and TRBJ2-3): KAGVTQTPRYLIKTRGQQVTLSCSPISGHRSVSWYQQTPGQGLQFLFEYFSETQRNKGNFPGRFSGRQFSNSRSEMNVSTLELGDSALYLCASSLVVPDTQYFGPGTRLTVL.